This T cell receptor beta chain was observed in a study of blood T cells in healthy people across ages. Findings of the study overall: Unsorted PBMC input precluded a conclusive naive versus antigen-experienced comparison.

Worth noting for this clonotype: Antigen specificity is unknown.

Samples each yielded at least 5.5 micrograms of total RNA. V lost 4 bases and J lost 4; bases outside the gene matches: 5. The CDR3 loop spans 14 amino acids. Looked up from germline, CDR1 is LGHDT and CDR2 is YNNKEL (reference sequence). Then a second PCR, running about 7 to 11 cycles, was carried out with a sample-barcoded 5' primer and a J-beta primer mix. TCRdb passed the 5' RACE reads through MiXCR, listing each CDR3 protein once. The table has approximately 580,000 distinct CDR3 sequences, about 25% seen once. These data also featured in a second study, about T cells of mothers and their children. According to that study: The effect of thymic selection on TCR recombination output is similar between related and unrelated pairs.

Source material: blood. V is TRBV3-1 and J is TRBJ2-3; 7 positions match TRBD2. The receptor's source is a boy younger than 18 in good health. CDR3 DNA: TGTGCCAGCAGCCTAAGCGGGGCGTCAGATACGCAGTATTTT. It codes for CASSLSGASDTQYF.